The entry below describes one T cell receptor beta chain. The antigen is not known. This entry comes from a study of Ad26.COV2.S vaccination and SARS-CoV-2 variants. The wider study: In the study, Ad26.COV2.S was injected intramuscularly once, or twice 56 days apart. Regarding the study as a whole: Substantial breadth was reportedly displayed by spike-specific CD8+ and CD4+ T cell responses after vaccination.

Generated by immunoSEQ multiplex PCR, the TCRdb table keeps only in-frame clones and is missing some. The sample lists a few hundred thousand clones; 90% were seen once. The CDR3 is 10 amino acids. Trimming stripped 6 bases from V and 7 bases from J, with 6 bases between. Treatment denoted: about 20 received Ad26.COV2.S at low or high dose, single or two shots; several received placebo; per-sample allocation not given. Day 63 after the first injection of vaccine or placebo was the sampling time. Aged 18-55 years, donor was enrolled in Boston in 2020. The vaccine antigen was prefusion-stabilized Wuhan SARS-CoV-2 spike.

The V gene is TRBV12-3 or TRBV12-4, the J gene TRBJ1-2; a weak D match, TRBD1 (5 bases). Here the sequenced sample was peripheral blood, taken in a trial of Ad26.COV2.S vaccine versus placebo. This TCR derives from a person between 18 and 60 years old who received the Ad26.COV2.S COVID-19 vaccine or a placebo. The CDR3 loop reads CASRGGGYTF. For the CDR3, the DNA is TGTGCCAGCAGGGGGGGTGGCTACACCTTC.